The 12 T cell receptor beta chains below come from one sample, sequenced in a study of cytomegalovirus exposure and HLA in healthy donors (dated by TCRdb to 2016 to 2017). Libraries were built with the immunoSEQ multiplex PCR assay. The multiplex PCR relied on a mix of 60 forward primers for TCR Vbeta segments and 13 reverse primers for TCR Jbeta segments. In TCRdb, the immuneACCESS table is reduced to in-frame sequences with V and J assigned. These tables do not hold every clone; where another copy was compared, an unresolved V gene accounts for under half, and the others remain unexplained. Across this sample there are 90,000 to 150,000 clones, with around 78% seen only once. About 3.3% of the sample belongs to the ten largest clones. Material for sequencing was PBMCs. The origin of the receptors is a woman in her thirties in good health and CMV-seropositive.

The V gene is TRBV19, the J gene TRBJ1-5; 8 bases line up with TRBD1. The V and J ends lost 5 bases and 3 bases, in that order; junction bases with no gene match: 21. The CDR3 spans 20 residues. Germline CDR1 LNHDA, CDR2 SQIVND (reference sequence). The chain's CDR3 is CASSLRLFSGTGHPNQPQHF. In DNA, the CDR3 is TGTGCCAGTAGTCTGCGCCTATTCTCCGGGACAGGTCACCCCAATCAGCCCCAGCATTTT.

The V and J genes are TRBV7-9 and TRBJ2-7; TRBD1 matches at 12 bases. The V gene's germline CDR1 is SEHNR and CDR2 FQNEAQ (reference sequence). After removal of 5 bases from V and 3 bases from J, the junction contained 11 bases not matched to a gene. The CDR3 length is 17 residues. CDR3 in DNA: TGTGCCAGCAGCCACAGCCCGGGGACAGGGGGCAACTACGAGCAGTACTTC. It translates to CASSHSPGTGGNYEQYF.

In its sample, this clone was seen once. The chain employs TRBV6-1 and TRBJ2-1, with D tentatively TRBD2 (6 bases). V lost 6 bases to trimming and J lost 4 bases, with 13 bases between them. CDR1 and CDR2 (germline): MNHNS, SASEGT. The CDR3 has 14 amino acids. The CDR3 DNA is TGTGCCAGCAGCCGACTAGATACTTACAATGAGCAGTTCTTC. Encoded protein: CASSRLDTYNEQFF.

The V gene is TRBV4-1, the J gene TRBJ2-4; D might be TRBD1 (5 bases). The germline V gene has CDR1 MGHRA and CDR2 YSYEKL. V lost 0 bases to trimming and J lost 1 base, with 19 bases between them. The CDR3 loop spans 19 amino acids. CDR3 nucleotide sequence: TGCGCCAGCAGCCAAGAAACAGGAGCAACCAGTGTGGCCAAAAACATTCAGTACTTC. It encodes CASSQETGATSVAKNIQYF.

The chain joins TRBV5-1 to TRBJ2-1; possible D gene TRBD2, 6 bases. V was cut by 0 bases and J by 15 bases, with 22 bases left in between. CDR1 is SGHRS and CDR2 is YFSETQ in the germline V gene. CDR3 length equals 15 residues. The CDR3 here is CASSLGALGGEPRFF. In DNA, the CDR3 is TGCGCCAGCAGCTTGGGTGCACTTGGCGGGGAGCCCCGGTTCTTC. The full variable domain, with the rest looked up from reference TRBV5-1 and TRBJ2-1, is KAGVTQTPRYLIKTRGQQVTLSCSPISGHRSVSWYQQTPGQGLQFLFEYFSETQRNKGNFPGRFSGRQFSNSRSEMNVSTLELGDSALYLCASSLGALGGEPRFFGPGTRLTVL.

The V and J genes are TRBV9 and TRBJ2-3; 14 bases map to TRBD2. The CDR3 consists of 15 residues. Germline assignment: CDR1 SGDLS and CDR2 YYNGEE. The V segment lost 3 bases and the J segment 9 bases; nucleotides outside the gene matches: 6. The CDR3 region has the DNA TGTGCCAGCAGCGACTTGACTAGCGGGGGGGGCACGCAGTATTTT. Translated: CASSDLTSGGGTQYF.

This clone was detected once. This chain joins TRBV5-1 and TRBJ2-7, with TRBD1 matching over 7 bases. From germline, CDR1 is SGHRS and CDR2 YFSETQ. Germline trimming cut 1 base from V and 6 bases from J; bases unmatched to any gene: 7. The CDR3 has 14 residues. CDR3 region: CASSLPQGESEQYF. The CDR3, as DNA: TGCGCCAGCAGCTTGCCCCAGGGGGAAAGCGAGCAGTACTTC.

The CDR3 DNA is TGCAGCGTTAGCGGGGGGCCCCAAGAGACCCAGTACTTC. Protein: CSVSGGPQETQYF. The gene calls are TRBV29-1 and TRBJ2-5, with 9 positions matching TRBD2. V was pared by 5 bases and J by 1 base, with 2 bases of the junction left unmatched. Looked up from germline, CDR1 is SQVTM and CDR2 is ANQGSEA. CDR3 length: 13 residues.

The J gene is TRBJ2-7, the V gene TRBV6-1; a weak D match, TRBD1 (6 bases). The length of the CDR3 is 15 residues. CDR1 is MNHNS, CDR2 SASEGT, per germline. V was cut by 5 bases and J by 3 bases, with 17 bases left in between. The CDR3 protein is CASSPRAQGFYEQYF. The CDR3 region has the DNA TGTGCCAGCAGTCCACGGGCCCAGGGGTTCTACGAGCAGTACTTC.

This rearrangement joins TRBV6-5 to TRBJ1-1; a possible D gene is TRBD1 (5 bases). The CDR3 has 14 residues. V dropped 0 bases and J dropped 6 bases, with 11 bases sitting between them. The germline V gene has CDR1 MNHEY and CDR2 SVGAGI. In nucleotides, the CDR3 is TGTGCCAGCAGTTACTCGTCGACAGTTGCTGAAGCTTTCTTT. Its protein is CASSYSSTVAEAFF.

Concerning this clone: An end of the junction differs from the germline gene, which may be a read error. This sample also contains other DNA sequences that code for the same CDR3. V gene TRBV11-1 combines with J gene TRBJ2-1; D is possibly TRBD2 (7 bases). The CDR3 is made up of 14 amino acids. Per the germline V gene, CDR1 is SGHAT and CDR2 is FQDESV (reference sequence). This CDR3 is CASSWGGRADEQFF. In DNA form, the CDR3 reads TGCGCCAGCAGCTGGGGGGGCAGGGCCGATGAGCAGTTCTTC.

CDR3 DNA sequence: TGTGCCAGCAGCGTAGAGGGGGAGGACAGGGCTTTCGGTAAGCAGTTCTTC. This sequence encodes CASSVEGEDRAFGKQFF. The chain is built from TRBV9 and TRBJ2-1, with 8 bases matching TRBD1. The J segment lost 11 bases and the V segment lost 0 bases, leaving 16 bases of the junction unmatched. The CDR3 contains 17 residues. Germline-derived CDR1 and CDR2 are SGDLS and YYNGEE.